The clone carrying this T cell receptor (beta chain) was recorded many times. Its antigen is currently unknown. Quantitative 5'-RACE with molecular barcodes generated TCR beta libraries. Using its own MiXCR run on the 5' RACE reads, TCRdb lists one record per CDR3 protein. The table includes about 190,000 distinct CDR3 sequences, 10% to 15% detected once. The source of the sample is a study of CD8 T cells in ankylosing spondylitis. V shed 3 bases and J shed 0 bases, with 8 bases lying between them. This CDR3 spans 15 amino acids. Study-level results: The disease-linked clones had a CD8+ phenotype and low blood frequencies. It appeared that ankylosing spondylitis blood was characterized by a TCR beta motif of under ten highly homologous variants.

This TCR was sampled from a female donor with ankylosing spondylitis or in good health (not recorded which). Input material: blood, either unsorted or a sorted T cell fraction (not recorded which). This sequence joins TRBV12-3 or TRBV12-4 and TRBJ1-4, with D unresolved. The CDR3 is CASSFVGTTNEKLFF. The CDR3 DNA reads TGTGCCAGCAGTTTCGTGGGTACAACTAATGAAAAACTGTTTTTT.